Presented here are 24 T cell receptor beta chains from one specimen sequenced in a study of blood T cells in healthy people across ages. The authors ran a second PCR of about 6 to 12 cycles using a sample-barcoded 5' primer and a J-beta primer mix. TCRdb called the 5' RACE reads again in MiXCR, with one record for every CDR3 protein. Here the sample spans about 1.1 million distinct CDR3 sequences, 35% to 40% being singletons. Sequencing was performed on blood. The receptors shown here come from a man between 18 and 35 years old in good health.

The rearrangement links TRBV5-1 to TRBJ2-1; 11 nucleotides align to TRBD1. The J segment lost 7 bases and the V segment lost 3 bases, leaving 9 bases of the junction unmatched. Germline loops: CDR1 SGHRS, CDR2 YFSETQ. There are 16 residues in the CDR3. CDR3 region: CASSSGQGGANNEQFF. DNA for the CDR3: TGCGCCAGCAGCTCGGGACAGGGGGGCGCCAATAATGAGCAGTTCTTC.

The chain recombines TRBV30 with TRBJ1-2; TRBD1 agrees at 11 bases. The CDR3 is 15 amino acids. CDR1 is GTSNPN and CDR2 is SVGIG in the germline V gene (reference sequence). Germline trimming cut 6 bases from V and 8 bases from J; bases unmatched to any gene: 14. Here the CDR3 reads CACPPRTGGEGGYTF. Written as DNA, the CDR3 is TGTGCCTGCCCGCCCCGGACAGGGGGCGAGGGAGGCTACACCTTC.

The chain joins TRBV5-1 to TRBJ2-3; 7 bases line up with TRBD2. With V trimmed by 0 bases and J by 6 bases, 4 bases remained unmatched. Germline assignment: CDR1 SGHRS and CDR2 YFSETQ. This CDR3 is built from 14 residues. CDR3 coding DNA: TGCGCCAGCAGCTTGGTTGCGGGGGAGGATACGCAGTATTTT. This sequence encodes CASSLVAGEDTQYF.

The V call is TRBV21-1, the J call TRBJ2-4; the table assigns TRBD2, which was not confirmed against the DNA. The better agreement between TRBJ2-7 and the DNA end casts doubt on the J call. TRBV21-1 is tagged as a pseudogene. This CDR3 is 15 amino acids long. The CDR3 sequence is CASSKKRGQSCEQYF. The CDR3 region has the DNA TGTGCCAGCAGCAAAAAGCGGGGTCAGTCCTGCGAGCAGTACTTC.

This clonotype was observed a handful of times. The rearrangement uses TRBV7-8 and TRBJ2-3; 7 nucleotides line up with TRBD1. The CDR3 is 16 amino acids. Losses at the gene ends were 9 bases for V and 6 bases for J; bases not matched to a gene: 18. The V gene's germline CDR1 is SGHVS and CDR2 FQNEAQ. The CDR3 here is CASKPQRQGLSDTQYF. CDR3 bases: TGTGCCAGTAAACCCCAACGACAGGGTCTTTCCGATACGCAGTATTTT.

This clonotype was detected only a few times. The V call is TRBV7-9, the J call TRBJ1-2; D is unclear. Between the trimmed V and J ends, which lost 5 bases and 0 bases, there was a span of 16 bases. Germline assignment: CDR1 SEHNR and CDR2 FQNEAQ (reference sequence). The CDR3 has 16 residues. The CDR3 spells CASSLPGQFSNYGYTF. In nucleotides, the CDR3 is TGTGCCAGCAGCCTACCTGGGCAGTTCTCTAACTATGGCTACACCTTC.

The genes are TRBV4-3 and TRBJ2-7; 10 positions agree with TRBD1. The CDR3 is 18 amino acids. The ends lost 1 base at V and 7 bases at J; junction bases unmatched: 16. Per the germline V gene, CDR1 is LGHNA and CDR2 is YSLEER. The CDR3 here is CASSQVFIRDRGFDEQYF. Here the CDR3 DNA reads TGCGCCAGCAGCCAAGTTTTTATTCGGGACAGGGGATTTGATGAGCAGTACTTC.

The chain joins TRBV29-1 to TRBJ1-2; a possible D gene is TRBD1 (5 bases). CDR1 is SQVTM and CDR2 is ANQGSEA in the germline V gene. The CDR3 is 16 residues long. The V gene lost 7 bases and the J gene lost 1 base, with 22 bases spanning the gap. Here the CDR3 DNA reads TGCAGCGCCCACGGGGTGGGCGACAGAGTTAACTATGGCTACACCTTC. This encodes CSAHGVGDRVNYGYTF. The full variable domain, completed using reference TRBV29-1 and TRBJ1-2, is SAVISQKPSRDICQRGTSLTIQCQVDSQVTMMFWYRQQPGQSLTLIATANQGSEATYESGFVIDKFPISRPNLTFSTLTVSNMSPEDSSIYLCSAHGVGDRVNYGYTFGSGTRLTVV.

V gene TRBV12-3 or TRBV12-4 combines with J gene TRBJ1-2; TRBD1 aligns across 10 bases. V lost 5 bases and J lost 4; bases outside the gene matches: 7. CDR3 length equals 15 residues. The CDR3 loop is CASSDDRGRSYGYTF. The CDR3 region has the DNA TGTGCCAGCAGTGACGACAGGGGGCGAAGCTATGGCTACACCTTC.

This clonotype was found many times. The rearrangement joins TRBV4-2 to TRBJ2-1; D possibly matches TRBD1 or TRBD2 (6 bases each). In germline, CDR1 is LGHNA, CDR2 YNFKEQ. The V gene lost 3 bases and the J gene lost 5 bases, with 17 bases spanning the gap. This CDR3 has 16 amino acids. This CDR3 reads CASSQPGTGGHNEQFF. The CDR3 DNA sequence: TGTGCCAGCAGCCAGCCCGGGACTGGGGGCCACAATGAGCAGTTCTTC.

The sample holds a few counts of this clonotype. The genes are TRBV20-1 and TRBJ2-3; 9 bases match TRBD2. Looked up from germline, CDR1 is DFQATT and CDR2 is SNEGSKA (reference sequence). Unmatched junction bases numbered 5, after V lost 2 bases and J lost 2 bases. The CDR3 contains 15 residues. The CDR3 DNA sequence: TGCAGTGCTAGAAATTTAGCGGGGGACACAGATACGCAGTATTTT. This sequence encodes CSARNLAGDTDTQYF.

For this clonotype: This may stem from a read error, because a much larger clone lies one nucleotide away. The CDR3 DNA reads TGTGCCAGCAGCTTAAGTGGTTCGGAGCATAACGATGGCTACACCTTC. Translating it yields CASSLSGSEHNDGYTF. The chain uses TRBV7-2 and TRBJ1-2; no clear D gene. The germline V gene encodes CDR1 SGHTA and CDR2 FQGNSA. The CDR3 spans 16 residues.

This chain links TRBV12-3 or TRBV12-4 with TRBJ1-4; TRBD1 might be the D (6 bases). This CDR3 contains 15 residues. The germline V and J ends were trimmed by 2 bases and 5 bases, with 12 bases remaining between them. This chain's CDR3 is CASSLPGALNEKLFF. The CDR3, as DNA: TGTGCCAGCAGTTTACCGGGGGCGTTGAATGAAAAACTGTTTTTT.

This rearrangement joins TRBV9 to TRBJ2-3, with D maybe TRBD1 (7 bases). The ends were cut back, 4 bases at V and 1 base at J, with 13 bases in the middle. CDR3 length: 15 amino acids. CDR1 and CDR2 (germline): SGDLS, YYNGEE. The CDR3 is CASSPRGDRTDTQYF. For the CDR3, the DNA is TGTGCCAGCAGCCCCAGGGGGGATCGCACAGATACGCAGTATTTT.

A word on this clonotype: One junction end does not reproduce the germline sequence, and a read error may be involved. The chain carries TRBV7-2 and TRBJ1-1, with 7 bases that match TRBD1. This CDR3 spans 15 amino acids. Germline CDR1 SGHTA, CDR2 FQGNSA. CDR3 residues: CAGSPQQGSGTEAFF. The CDR3 region has the DNA TGTGCCGGCAGCCCACAACAGGGGTCGGGTACTGAAGCTTTCTTT.

The V and J genes are TRBV5-5 and TRBJ1-2, with 7 bases identical to TRBD1. Germline CDR1 and CDR2: SGHKS and YYEKEE (reference sequence). This CDR3 spans 14 amino acids. Trimming cost V 5 bases and J 3 bases; bases outside gene matches: 7. The CDR3 DNA sequence: TGTGCCAGCAGTTTATTAGGGGGCGACTATGGCTACACCTTC. As protein: CASSLLGGDYGYTF.

The genes are TRBV7-9 and TRBJ1-2; no firm D call. Germline loops: CDR1 SEHNR, CDR2 FQNEAQ (reference sequence). This CDR3 contains 12 residues. Trimming left V 1 base short and J 7 bases short, with 7 bases between. This CDR3 reads CASSLDEGGYTF. The CDR3 DNA reads TGTGCCAGCAGCTTAGATGAGGGTGGCTACACCTTC.

This clonotype was recorded many times. J is TRBJ1-4 and V is TRBV10-3; 10 bases are a match to TRBD1. The CDR3 is made up of 15 amino acids. The V segment lost 10 bases and the J segment 5 bases; nucleotides outside the gene matches: 10. CDR1 is ENHRY, CDR2 SYGVKD, per germline. DNA for the CDR3: TGTGCCACCCGATACGGGACAGGGGAGAATGAAAAACTGTTTTTT. It specifies CATRYGTGENEKLFF.

This clonotype was counted a single time. A read error may be the cause here, since a much bigger clone is one base away. V usage is TRBV6-2 or TRBV6-3 and J usage is TRBJ2-5, with 11 bases aligning to TRBD2. CDR3 length: 15 residues. The germline CDR1 and CDR2 sequences are MNHEY and SVGEGT. The V gene end was trimmed by 6 bases and the J gene end by 11 bases; junction bases not matched to a gene: 14. The CDR3 DNA follows: TGTGCCAGCAGACGCCGGACTAGCGGGCCCAATGAGCAGTACTTC. Translating gives CASRRRTSGPNEQYF.

The rearrangement joins TRBV6-1 to TRBJ2-2; 9 bases are a match to TRBD1. There are 16 residues in the CDR3. Germline V lookup: CDR1 MNHNS, CDR2 SASEGT. V shed 6 bases and J 4 bases; nucleotides not matched to a gene: 9. The CDR3 region has the DNA TGTGCCAGCAGGGAACCCGGGACAGGGACCACCGGGGAGCTGTTTTTT. Translated, it gives CASREPGTGTTGELFF.

This clonotype came up once. The chain has TRBV7-9 and TRBJ1-2; D might be TRBD1 (6 bases). The CDR3 loop spans 14 amino acids. Between the trimmed V and J ends, which lost 5 bases and 7 bases, there was a span of 17 bases. CDR1 is SEHNR, CDR2 FQNEAQ, per germline (reference sequence). CDR3 in DNA: TGTGCCAGCAGCGACGGCTACAGCAGGGGTGGCTACACCTTC. This sequence encodes CASSDGYSRGGYTF.

The genes are TRBV28 and TRBJ1-1; D gene uncertain. Germline lookup yields CDR1 MDHEN and CDR2 SYDVKM. CDR3 length: 13 amino acids. V lost 7 bases and J lost 1, with 10 bases in between. CDR3 loop: CASTHQQNTEAFF. Written as DNA, the CDR3 is TGTGCCAGCACACATCAGCAGAACACTGAAGCTTTCTTT.

This clonotype was counted between two and nine times. V is TRBV9 and J is TRBJ2-1; 8 nucleotides line up with TRBD2. The germline gives CDR1 SGDLS, CDR2 YYNGEE. With V trimmed by 4 bases and J by 7 bases, 7 bases remained unmatched. The CDR3 extends over 14 amino acids. CDR3 sequence (DNA): TGTGCCAGCAGCCCCAAACGGGGGGGGAATGAGCAGTTCTTC. It encodes CASSPKRGGNEQFF.

In this sample, this clonotype turned up a few times. CDR3 DNA sequence: TGCAGTGCCGTACCGCTCAGCCCCTACAATGAGCAGTTCTTC. Residues: CSAVPLSPYNEQFF. This chain links TRBV20-1 with TRBJ2-1; D remains unclear. The CDR3 sequence is 14 residues long. CDR1 and CDR2 from the germline V gene are DFQATT and SNEGSKA (reference sequence). V was clipped by 6 bases and J by 2 bases, with 14 bases between them.